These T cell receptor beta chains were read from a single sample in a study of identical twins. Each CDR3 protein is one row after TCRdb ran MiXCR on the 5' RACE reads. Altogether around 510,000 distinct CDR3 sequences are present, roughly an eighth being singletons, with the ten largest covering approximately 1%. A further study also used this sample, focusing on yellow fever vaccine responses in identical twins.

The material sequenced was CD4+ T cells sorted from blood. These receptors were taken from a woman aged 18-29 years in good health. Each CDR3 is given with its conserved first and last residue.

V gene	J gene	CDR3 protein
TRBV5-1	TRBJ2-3	CASREGTTTHTQYF
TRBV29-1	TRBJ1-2	CSVAQGDYGYTF
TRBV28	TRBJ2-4	CASSFVGQGALLAKNIQYF
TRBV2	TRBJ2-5	CASSRTAKETQYF
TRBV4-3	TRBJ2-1	CASSQRVAGGPYNEQFF
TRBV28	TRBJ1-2	CASSFLGIQGYTF
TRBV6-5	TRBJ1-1	CASSYRTGITEAFF
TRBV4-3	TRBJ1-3	CASSQDVQGALGNTIYF
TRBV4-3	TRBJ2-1	CASSQGDSNNEQFF
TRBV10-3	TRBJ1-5	CAIRSDRGNQPQHF
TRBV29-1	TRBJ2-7	CSTQQGRDEQYF
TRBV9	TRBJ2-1	CASSAASGRIHEQFF
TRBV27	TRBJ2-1	CASSIPRSGDNNEQFF
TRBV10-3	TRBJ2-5	CAIRGGPGETQYF
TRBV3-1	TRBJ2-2	CASSPGSRDSSNTGELFF
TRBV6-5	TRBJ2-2	CASSYSFGVSNTGELFF
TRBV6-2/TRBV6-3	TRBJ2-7	CASSYSTRSSYEQYF
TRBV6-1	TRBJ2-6	CASSDGLGGAGANVLTF
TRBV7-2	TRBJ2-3	CASSPTRIAGARDTQYF
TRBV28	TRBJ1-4	CASSPRAGMKLFF
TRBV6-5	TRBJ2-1	CASSYSRLAGNEQFF